These 14 T cell receptor beta chains were sequenced from one sample in a study of naive and memory T cell subsets (dated by TCRdb to about 2017). The library was obtained by UMI-ligation and nested PCR. The instrument given in TCRdb is Illumina MiSeq. The beta constant-region primer was an equimolar mix of two oligonucleotides covering both TRBC1 and TRBC2. Using fastp at Q25 and MiXCR, TCRdb reprocessed the public reads and kept productive beta chains. Each record represents a unique CDR3 protein, reported with the most common genes and DNA among its rows. Present in this sample are 130,000 to 150,000 distinct CDR3 sequences, about a sixth of which were seen just once. The ten largest clones take up about 0.15% of the sample. Input material: naive CD4+ T cells from blood. What this sample's cell subset or site label stands for: naive T cells, CD45RA high CD27+. The receptors come from a human donor in good health.

In its sample, this clonotype was seen many times. The rearrangement uses TRBV20-1 and TRBJ2-1; 12 bases align to TRBD2. CDR1 DFQATT and CDR2 SNEGSKA come from the germline V gene (reference sequence). V shed 1 base, J shed 12 bases, and the junction held 19 bases outside the gene matches. The CDR3 is 18 residues long. The DNA of the CDR3 is TGCAGTGCTAGAGCGGAGGGGACTAGCGGGTCCTCGTTGTTCGGGCAGTTCTTC. Translated: CSARAEGTSGSSLFGQFF.

This clonotype was found a few times. The chain carries TRBV10-3 and TRBJ2-5, with a possible D match to TRBD2 (6 bases). This CDR3 spans 16 amino acids. V was pared by 4 bases and J by 2 bases, with 17 bases between. Germline V CDR1 and CDR2: ENHRY, SYGVKD. The CDR3 nucleotides read TGTGCCATCAGTGGCCAAGGCGGGAAGAAACAAGAGACCCAGTACTTC. Its translation: CAISGQGGKKQETQYF.

The table lists this clonotype with a few counts. The chain carries TRBV7-2 and TRBJ2-3, with 8 positions matching TRBD1. The germline gives CDR1 SGHTA, CDR2 FQGNSA. The CDR3 totals 16 residues. The V and J ends lost 1 base and 3 bases, in that order; junction bases with no gene match: 6. Here the CDR3 DNA reads TGTGCCAGCAGCTTAGGGGCAGGGGGCGCAACAGATACGCAGTATTTT. Encoded protein: CASSLGAGGATDTQYF.

This rearrangement joins TRBV4-1 to TRBJ2-1; TRBD2 matches at 11 bases. Losses at the gene ends were 0 bases for V and 6 bases for J; bases not matched to a gene: 7. The CDR3 covers 17 residues. In germline, CDR1 is MGHRA, CDR2 YSYEKL. Here the CDR3 DNA reads TGCGCCAGCAGCCAAGATCAGGAGACTAGCGGGATCAATGAGCAGTTCTTC. It translates to CASSQDQETSGINEQFF.

This clonotype showed up just a few times. Here the CDR3 DNA reads TGTGCCAGCAGCCCCTTCGACAGGGAAGCTTTCTTT. Protein: CASSPFDREAFF. The V call is TRBV7-8, the J call TRBJ1-1; the D gene is possibly TRBD1 (6 bases). This CDR3 comprises 12 residues. Trimming shortened V by 5 bases and J by 8 bases, and 12 bases separated the two germline ends. Per germline, CDR1 SGHVS and CDR2 FQNEAQ.

The gene calls are TRBV4-2 and TRBJ2-2, with D possibly TRBD2 on 5 matching bases. Between the trimmed V and J ends, which lost 6 bases and 1 base, there was a span of 9 bases. The CDR3 runs to 14 residues. Per germline, CDR1 LGHNA and CDR2 YNFKEQ. The CDR3 here is CASRDWGNTGELFF. In DNA, the CDR3 is TGTGCCAGCAGGGACTGGGGGAACACCGGGGAGCTGTTTTTT.

The chain combines TRBV20-1 with TRBJ2-2, with 9 bases identical to TRBD2. The CDR3 has 17 amino acids. Germline CDR1 and CDR2: DFQATT and SNEGSKA (reference sequence). J gave up 4 bases and V 0 bases, and 9 bases lay outside the gene matches. The CDR3 region has the DNA TGCAGTGCTAGAGATGCTTCGACTAGCGGAAGCACCGGGGAGCTGTTTTTT. Its protein is CSARDASTSGSTGELFF.

The chain links TRBV15 to TRBJ2-7; 8 positions match TRBD2. The germline V gene encodes CDR1 LNHNV and CDR2 YYDKDF (reference sequence). V shed 3 bases and J 5 bases; nucleotides not matched to a gene: 6. This CDR3 is built from 14 residues. Here the CDR3 reads CATSRGLEVNEQYF. The DNA of the CDR3 is TGTGCCACCAGCAGGGGACTAGAAGTAAACGAGCAGTACTTC.

V gene TRBV29-1 combines with J gene TRBJ2-3, with D perhaps TRBD2 (5 bases). The germline V and J ends were trimmed by 4 bases and 4 bases, with 12 bases remaining between them. Germline V gene data show CDR1 as SQVTM and CDR2 as ANQGSEA. This CDR3 contains 13 residues. The CDR3 loop reads CSVGLASADTQYF. The CDR3 DNA reads as TGCAGCGTTGGTCTAGCTTCCGCAGATACGCAGTATTTT.

The table lists this clonotype with many counts. V is TRBV6-5 and J is TRBJ2-7; a weak D match, TRBD2 (5 bases). V was cut by 0 bases and J by 4 bases, with 13 bases left in between. The CDR3 sequence is 15 residues long. The germline CDR1 and CDR2 sequences are MNHEY and SVGAGI. CDR3 nucleotides: TGTGCCAGCAGTTACTCTTCCGGCGGACTGTACGAGCAGTACTTC. Translated: CASSYSSGGLYEQYF.

This clonotype was recorded a few times. The chain uses TRBV6-6 and TRBJ2-5, with TRBD2 matching 11 bases. This CDR3 spans 15 amino acids. Germline V gives CDR1 MNHNY, CDR2 SVGAGI (reference sequence). The trim removed 7 bases at V and 1 base at J, leaving 5 bases unmatched. In DNA, the CDR3 is TGTGCCAGCACCTCTAGCGGGAGGCCCCAAGAGACCCAGTACTTC. This sequence encodes CASTSSGRPQETQYF.

This clonotype has a handful of counts. This chain links TRBV20-1 with TRBJ1-1; the D is unclear. The germline gives CDR1 DFQATT, CDR2 SNEGSKA (reference sequence). Trimming stripped 4 bases from V and 0 bases from J, with 9 bases between. The CDR3 has 13 residues. In nucleotides, the CDR3 is TGCAGTGCTAAGGGTGGGTTGAACACTGAAGCTTTCTTT. The encoded protein is CSAKGGLNTEAFF.

This clonotype was detected only a few times. The chain joins TRBV7-2 to TRBJ2-7, with 10 bases lining up with TRBD2. CDR3 length equals 16 residues. V dropped 4 bases and J dropped 5; count of bases not matched to a gene: 11. Germline-derived CDR1 and CDR2 are SGHTA and FQGNSA. In nucleotides, the CDR3 is TGTGCCAGCAGCTGGCCGGGGCTAGCGGGAGTCCACGAGCAGTACTTC. This sequence encodes CASSWPGLAGVHEQYF.

This clonotype was picked up a small number of times. The V call is TRBV25-1, the J call TRBJ2-7, with unresolved D. The CDR3 is made up of 15 amino acids. From germline, CDR1 is MGHDK and CDR2 SYGVNS. V lost 0 bases to trimming and J lost 4 bases, with 13 bases between them. The CDR3 nucleotides are TGTGCCAGCAGTGAATATCCCCCGGACGGATACGAGCAGTACTTC. Translation: CASSEYPPDGYEQYF.